Ten or more counts support the clone carrying this TCR beta chain. Its antigen is not identified. Read coverage stops 3 residues before the CDR3 terminus; the germline J gene supplies the remainder. The sample comes from a study of T cell clonality in common variable immunodeficiency. The CDR3 extends over 15 amino acids. With V trimmed by 2 bases and J by 0 bases, 6 bases remained unmatched. Per germline, CDR1 DFQATT and CDR2 SNEGSKA (reference sequence). Study observations and caveats: Fewer TCRbeta clones were shared among CVID subjects than controls. CVID patient heterogeneity limited repertoire-clinical complication correlations.

Here immunoSEQ multiplex PCR was the method, and the copy in TCRdb shows in-frame clones only, minus some. This sample carries about 34,000 clones, none of them present only once. The chain employs TRBV20-1 and TRBJ2-7; 8 bases align to TRBD2. The TCR was taken from a person aged 18 to 75 in good health. The specimen sequenced was peripheral blood mononuclear cells. The DNA read from the CDR3 is TGCAGTGCTAGACGTCGGCGGGAGGCCTCCTACGAG. The encoded protein is CSARRRREASYE. The complete CDR3 reads CSARRRREASYEQYF.